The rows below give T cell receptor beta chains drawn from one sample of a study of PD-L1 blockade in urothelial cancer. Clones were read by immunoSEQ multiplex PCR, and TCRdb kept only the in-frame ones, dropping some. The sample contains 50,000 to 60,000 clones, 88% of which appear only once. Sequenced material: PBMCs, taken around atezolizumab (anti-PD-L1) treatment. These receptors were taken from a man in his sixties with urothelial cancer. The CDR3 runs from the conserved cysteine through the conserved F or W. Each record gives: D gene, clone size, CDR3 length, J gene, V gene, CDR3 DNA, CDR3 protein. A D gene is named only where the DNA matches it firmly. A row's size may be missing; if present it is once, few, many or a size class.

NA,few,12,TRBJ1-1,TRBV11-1,TGTGCCAGCAGCTTTATCGGCACTGAAGCTTTCTTT,CASSFIGTEAFF
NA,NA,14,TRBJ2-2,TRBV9,TGTGCCAGCAGCGAACACAGAGACACCGGGGAGCTGTTTTTT,CASSEHRDTGELFF
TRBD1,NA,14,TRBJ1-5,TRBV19,TGTGCCAGTAGTATAGAACAGGGGGGTCAGCCCCAGCATTTT,CASSIEQGGQPQHF
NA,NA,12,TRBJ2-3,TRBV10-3,TGTGCCATCAGGGACTCCTCAGATACGCAGTATTTT,CAIRDSSDTQYF
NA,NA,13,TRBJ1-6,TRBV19,TGTGCCAGTAATTGGGCAGGCAATTCACCCCTCCACTTT,CASNWAGNSPLHF
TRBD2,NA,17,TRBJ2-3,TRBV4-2,TGTGCCAGCAGCCAAGATGTACTAGCGTATAGCACAGATACGCAGTATTTT,CASSQDVLAYSTDTQYF
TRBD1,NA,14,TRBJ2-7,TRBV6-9,TGTGCCAGCAGTTCCCGACAGGGACCCTACGAGCAGTACTTC,CASSSRQGPYEQYF
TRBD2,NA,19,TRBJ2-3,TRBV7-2,TGTGCCAGCAGCTTACCAAACTCCGGGACTAGCCTGATGTTGAATACGCAGTATTTT,CASSLPNSGTSLMLNTQYF
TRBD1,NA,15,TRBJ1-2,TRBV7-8,TGTGCCAGCAGCCTTATAGGGACAGACTTTTATGGCTACACCTTC,CASSLIGTDFYGYTF
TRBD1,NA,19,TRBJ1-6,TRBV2,TGTGCCAGCACCCCCCCAGGGACAGATCCGAGCTCCTATAATTCACCCCTCCACTTT,CASTPPGTDPSSYNSPLHF
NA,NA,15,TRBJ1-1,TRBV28,TGTGCCAGCTGGGTTTTACAGCCAGTGAACACTGAAGCTTTCTTT,CASWVLQPVNTEAFF
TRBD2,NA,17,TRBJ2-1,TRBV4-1,TGCGCCAGCAGCCAAACCCCCGGGAGGGCCATGTACAATGAGCAGTTCTTC,CASSQTPGRAMYNEQFF
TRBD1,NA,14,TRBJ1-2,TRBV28,TGTGCCAGCAGGGTCGCCAGGGGGGCGAGCGGCTACACCTTC,CASRVARGASGYTF
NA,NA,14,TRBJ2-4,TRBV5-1,TGCGCCAGCAGCTTCGGACAGGGAGGGAACATTCAGTACTTC,CASSFGQGGNIQYF
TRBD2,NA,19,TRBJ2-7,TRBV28,TGTGCCAGCAGTCTGGGACTAGCGGAAACATTACTAAGCTCCTACGAGCAGTACTTC,CASSLGLAETLLSSYEQYF
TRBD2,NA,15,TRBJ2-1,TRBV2,TGTGCCAGCAGCCCGACTAGCGGGAGTCAGGGTGAGCAGTTCTTC,CASSPTSGSQGEQFF
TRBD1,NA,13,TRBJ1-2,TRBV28,TGTGCCAGCAGGGGACAGGGAGCAAATGGCTACACCTTC,CASRGQGANGYTF
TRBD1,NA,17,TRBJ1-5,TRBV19,TGTGCCAGTAGTATTTTCCACAGGGGGCCCCGAGAGGAGCCCCAGCATTTT,CASSIFHRGPREEPQHF
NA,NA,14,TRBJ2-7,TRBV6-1,TGTGCCAGCAGCCACACGGGGGGCGGCTACGAGCAGTACTTC,CASSHTGGGYEQYF
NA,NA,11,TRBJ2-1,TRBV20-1,TGCAGTGCTCTTAATCTCAATGAGCAGTTCTTC,CSALNLNEQFF
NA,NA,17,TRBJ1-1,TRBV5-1,TGCGCCAGCAGCTTGGTCGGACGGGTCAGGGCGGACACTGAAGCTTTCTTT,CASSLVGRVRADTEAFF
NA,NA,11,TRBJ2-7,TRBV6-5,TGTGCCAGCAGTTATCACTACGAGCAGTACTTC,CASSYHYEQYF
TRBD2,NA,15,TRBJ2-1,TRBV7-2,TGTGCCAGCAGCTCCACTAGCGGGAGGGCCGTTGAGCAGTTCTTC,CASSSTSGRAVEQFF
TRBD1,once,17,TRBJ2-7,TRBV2,TGTGCCAGCAGGGCGGGACAGGGGGCCCTCCTGCGCGACGAGCAGTACTTC,CASRAGQGALLRDEQYF
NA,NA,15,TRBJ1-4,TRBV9,TGTGCCAGCAGCGGGAGGGAGGGCTCTAATGAAAAACTGTTTTTT,CASSGREGSNEKLFF
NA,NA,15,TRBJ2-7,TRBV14,TGTGCCAGCAGCCAAGACGCCCGGGCAAGGGGCGAGCAGTACTTC,CASSQDARARGEQYF
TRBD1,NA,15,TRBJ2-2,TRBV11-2,TGTGCCAGCAGCTTTATGGGCCAGGGGGCCGGGGAGCTGTTTTTT,CASSFMGQGAGELFF
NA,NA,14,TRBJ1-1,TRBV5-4,TGTGCCAGCAGCTTAGGGGGTGGGCGCACTGAAGCTTTCTTT,CASSLGGGRTEAFF
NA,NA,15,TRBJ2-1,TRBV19,TGTGCCAGTAGTAAGAATCCAGCGGTCGGAAATGAGCAGTTCTTC,CASSKNPAVGNEQFF
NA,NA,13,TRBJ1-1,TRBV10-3,TGTGCCATCAGTGAAGAATGGCGGTCGGGAGCTTTCTTT,CAISEEWRSGAFF
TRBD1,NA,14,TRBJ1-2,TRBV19,TGTGCCAGTAATCCGACAGGGGTTAACTATGGCTACACCTTC,CASNPTGVNYGYTF
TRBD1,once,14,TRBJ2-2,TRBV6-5,TGTGCCAGCAGTTTTACAGGGGTGACCGGGGAGCTGTTTTTT,CASSFTGVTGELFF
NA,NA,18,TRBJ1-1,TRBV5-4,TGTGCCAGCAGCCCCGATTGGTGGAGTGAGTCTATCGGTACTGAAGCTTTCTTT,CASSPDWWSESIGTEAFF
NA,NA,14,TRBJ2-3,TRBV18,TGTGCCAGCTCACCAGGGACTCCTTGGGATACGCAGTATTTT,CASSPGTPWDTQYF
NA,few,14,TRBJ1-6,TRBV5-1,TGCGCCAGCAGCTTGCAGGGTAATAATTCACCCCTCCACTTT,CASSLQGNNSPLHF
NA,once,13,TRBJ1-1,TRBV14,TGTGCCAGCAGCCAAGACATGAACACTGAAGCTTTCTTT,CASSQDMNTEAFF
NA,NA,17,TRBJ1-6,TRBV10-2,TGCGCCAGCAGTGAGCGCAGGATTACCTCCTATAATTCACCCCTCCACTTT,CASSERRITSYNSPLHF